Presented here are 3 T cell receptor beta chains from one specimen sequenced in a study of persistence of HIV-infected CD4 T cells. Nonspecific anti-CD3/anti-CD28 bead stimulation represents the broad CD4+ T cell repertoire. Responding CD4+ T cells were sorted by upregulation of both CD40 ligand and CD69. The immunoSEQ assay was version 4, run in survey mode. The assay was immunoSEQ multiplex PCR, and TCRdb's table has in-frame clones only and misses some. This repertoire shows under 50,000 clones, 85% to 90% found once; its top ten account for 3.3%. Antigens of these TCRs are unknown. The sequencing used CD4+ T cells sorted from PBMCs after roughly 18-hour stimulation, collected from a patient who received antiretroviral therapy. The source is an adult woman with HIV who was CMV-seropositive.

This clone was seen a handful of times. The chain couples TRBV27 to TRBJ2-7; 8 bases line up with TRBD1. The CDR3 sequence is 14 residues long. Germline loops: CDR1 MNHEY, CDR2 SMNVEV (reference sequence). Germline trimming cut 5 bases from V and 7 bases from J; bases unmatched to any gene: 10. CDR3 region: CASSIRTTGVEQYF. The CDR3, as DNA: TGTGCCAGCAGTATCCGAACGACAGGGGTGGAGCAGTACTTC.

The genes are TRBV6-5 and TRBJ2-1; 10 nucleotides align to TRBD2. CDR3 size: 16 residues. Germline assignment: CDR1 MNHEY and CDR2 SVGAGI. Trimming at V came to 2 bases and at J to 5 bases, leaving 6 bases not matched to a gene. The CDR3 DNA is TGTGCCAGCAGTTACCTCCTAGCGGGGGCAAACAATGAGCAGTTCTTC. Its protein product is CASSYLLAGANNEQFF.

The chain links TRBV19 to TRBJ1-5; the D gene is possibly TRBD1 (6 bases). This CDR3 spans 16 amino acids. The V and J ends lost 3 bases and 2 bases respectively, with 14 bases between them. Germline lookup yields CDR1 LNHDA and CDR2 SQIVND (reference sequence). Written as DNA, the CDR3 is TGTGCCAGTAGTATCTCAGGGGAAAGTCGCAATCAGCCCCAGCATTTT. It specifies CASSISGESRNQPQHF.